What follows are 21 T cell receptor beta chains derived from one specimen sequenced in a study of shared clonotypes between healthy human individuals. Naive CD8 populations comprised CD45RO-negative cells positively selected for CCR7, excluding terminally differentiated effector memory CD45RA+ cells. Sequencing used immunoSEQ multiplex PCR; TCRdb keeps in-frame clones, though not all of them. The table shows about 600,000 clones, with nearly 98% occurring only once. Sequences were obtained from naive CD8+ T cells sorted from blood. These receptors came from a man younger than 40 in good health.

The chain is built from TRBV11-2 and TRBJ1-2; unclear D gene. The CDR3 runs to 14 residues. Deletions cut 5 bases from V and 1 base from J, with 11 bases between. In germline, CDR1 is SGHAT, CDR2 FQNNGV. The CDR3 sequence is CASSRTEDNYGYTF. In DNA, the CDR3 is TGTGCCAGCAGCCGCACGGAGGATAACTATGGCTACACCTTC.

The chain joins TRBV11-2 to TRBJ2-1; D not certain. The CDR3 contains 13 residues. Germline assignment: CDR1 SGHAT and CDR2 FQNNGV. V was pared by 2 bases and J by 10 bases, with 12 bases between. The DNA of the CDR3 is TGTGCCAGCAGCTTATGGGCGGATCGAGAGCAGTTCTTC. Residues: CASSLWADREQFF.

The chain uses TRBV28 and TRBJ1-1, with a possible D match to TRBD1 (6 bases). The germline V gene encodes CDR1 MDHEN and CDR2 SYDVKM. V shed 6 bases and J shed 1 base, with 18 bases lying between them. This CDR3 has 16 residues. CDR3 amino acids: CASSRIFTGSNTEAFF. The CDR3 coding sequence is TGTGCCAGCAGCCGAATATTTACAGGGTCGAACACTGAAGCTTTCTTT.

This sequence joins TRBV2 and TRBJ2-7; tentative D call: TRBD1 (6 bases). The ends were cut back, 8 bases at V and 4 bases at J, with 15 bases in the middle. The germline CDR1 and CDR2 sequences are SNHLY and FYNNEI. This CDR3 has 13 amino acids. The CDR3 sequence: CASRTGSEYEQYF. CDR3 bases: TGTGCCAGCCGTACAGGGTCAGAATACGAGCAGTACTTC.

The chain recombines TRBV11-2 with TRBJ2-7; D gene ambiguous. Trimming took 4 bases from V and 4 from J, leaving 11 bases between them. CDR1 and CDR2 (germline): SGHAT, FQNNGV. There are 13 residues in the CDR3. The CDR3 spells CASSSGIIYEQYF. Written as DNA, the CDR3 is TGTGCCAGCAGCTCGGGTATTATTTACGAGCAGTACTTC. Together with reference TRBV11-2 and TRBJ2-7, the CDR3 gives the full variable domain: EAGVAQSPRYKIIEKRQSVAFWCNPISGHATLYWYQQILGQGPKLLIQFQNNGVVDDSQLPKDRFSAERLKGVDSTLKIQPAKLEDSAVYLCASSSGIIYEQYFGPGTRLTVT.

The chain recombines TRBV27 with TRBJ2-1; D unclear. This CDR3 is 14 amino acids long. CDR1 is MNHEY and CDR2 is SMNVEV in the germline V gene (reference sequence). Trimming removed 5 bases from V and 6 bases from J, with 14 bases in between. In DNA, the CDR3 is TGTGCCAGCAGTGGGGTAAAAGGGCTCAATGAGCAGTTCTTC. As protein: CASSGVKGLNEQFF.

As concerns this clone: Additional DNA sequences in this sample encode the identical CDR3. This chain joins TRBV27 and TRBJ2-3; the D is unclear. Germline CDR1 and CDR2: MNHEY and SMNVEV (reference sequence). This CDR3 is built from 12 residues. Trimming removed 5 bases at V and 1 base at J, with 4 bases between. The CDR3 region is CASSPGTDTQYF. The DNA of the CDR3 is TGTGCCAGCAGTCCCGGCACAGATACGCAGTATTTT.

CDR3 in amino acids: CASSVAGGGTYNEQFF. The CDR3 nucleotides are TGTGCCAGCAGCGTAGCGGGGGGCGGAACCTACAATGAGCAGTTCTTC. The chain is built from TRBV9 and TRBJ2-1, with TRBD2 as a possible D gene (7 bases). Germline loops: CDR1 SGDLS, CDR2 YYNGEE. V lost 0 bases and J 2 bases, leaving 12 bases between the germline ends. This CDR3 has 16 amino acids.

In DNA, the CDR3 is TGTGCCACCAGCAGGATGGACAGGCTAGGGGAGACCCAGTACTTC. Translated, it gives CATSRMDRLGETQYF. V and J are TRBV15 and TRBJ2-5, with 7 bases lining up with TRBD1. CDR1 is LNHNV and CDR2 is YYDKDF in the germline V gene (reference sequence). V shed 3 bases, J shed 5 bases, and the junction held 9 bases outside the gene matches. The CDR3 sequence is 15 residues long.

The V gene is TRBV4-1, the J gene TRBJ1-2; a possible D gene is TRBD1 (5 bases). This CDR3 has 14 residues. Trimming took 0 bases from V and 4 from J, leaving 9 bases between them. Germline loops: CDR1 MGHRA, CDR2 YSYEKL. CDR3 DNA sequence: TGCGCCAGCAGCCAAGAAGGGACCGCCTATGGCTACACCTTC. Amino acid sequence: CASSQEGTAYGYTF.

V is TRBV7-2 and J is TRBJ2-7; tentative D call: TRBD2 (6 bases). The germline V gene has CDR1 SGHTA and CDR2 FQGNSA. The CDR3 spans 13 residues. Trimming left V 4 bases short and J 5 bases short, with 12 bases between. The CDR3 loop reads CASSWLGGNEQYF. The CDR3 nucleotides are TGTGCCAGCAGCTGGCTAGGAGGGAACGAGCAGTACTTC.

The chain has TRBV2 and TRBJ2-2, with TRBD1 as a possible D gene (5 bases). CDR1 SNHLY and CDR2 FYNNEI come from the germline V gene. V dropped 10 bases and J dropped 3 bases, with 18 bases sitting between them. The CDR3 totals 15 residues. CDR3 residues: CAILTTGLDTGELFF. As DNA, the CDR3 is TGTGCCATCCTAACTACAGGTTTGGACACCGGGGAGCTGTTTTTT.

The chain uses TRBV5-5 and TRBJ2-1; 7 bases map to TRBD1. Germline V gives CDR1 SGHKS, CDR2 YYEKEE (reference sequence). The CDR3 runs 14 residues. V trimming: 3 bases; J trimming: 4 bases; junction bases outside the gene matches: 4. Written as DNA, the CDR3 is TGTGCCAGCAGCTCGGGACAGCTTTACAATGAGCAGTTCTTC. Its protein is CASSSGQLYNEQFF.

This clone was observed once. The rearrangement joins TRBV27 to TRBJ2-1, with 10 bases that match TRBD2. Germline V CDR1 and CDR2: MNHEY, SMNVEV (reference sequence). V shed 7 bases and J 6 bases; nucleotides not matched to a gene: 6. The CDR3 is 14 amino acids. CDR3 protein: CASTTTSGFNEQFF. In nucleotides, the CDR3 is TGTGCCAGCACCACGACTAGCGGGTTCAATGAGCAGTTCTTC.

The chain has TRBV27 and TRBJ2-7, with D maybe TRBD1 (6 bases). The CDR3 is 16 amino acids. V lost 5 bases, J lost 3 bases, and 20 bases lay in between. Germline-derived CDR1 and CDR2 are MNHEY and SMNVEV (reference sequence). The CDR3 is CASSPLSITGNYEQYF. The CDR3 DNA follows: TGTGCCAGCAGTCCGTTATCGATCACAGGGAACTACGAGCAGTACTTC.

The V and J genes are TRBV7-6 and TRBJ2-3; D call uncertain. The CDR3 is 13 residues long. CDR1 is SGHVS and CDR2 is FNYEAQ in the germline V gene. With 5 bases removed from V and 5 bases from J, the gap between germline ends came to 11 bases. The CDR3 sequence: CASSPRAGDTQYF. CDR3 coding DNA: TGTGCCAGCAGCCCCCGGGCTGGAGATACGCAGTATTTT.

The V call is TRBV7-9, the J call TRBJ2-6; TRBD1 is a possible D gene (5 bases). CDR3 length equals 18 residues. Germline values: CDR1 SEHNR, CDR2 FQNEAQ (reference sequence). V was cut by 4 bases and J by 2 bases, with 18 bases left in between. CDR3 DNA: TGTGCCAGCAGCTACAGGATTGGGGTAGATACTGGGGCCAACGTCCTGACTTTC. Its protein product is CASSYRIGVDTGANVLTF.

CDR3 DNA sequence: TGTGCCAGCAGCCACGGTTTGAACACTGAAGCTTTCTTT. Amino acids: CASSHGLNTEAFF. The J gene is TRBJ1-1, the V gene TRBV2, with D unresolved. This CDR3 region has 13 residues. Germline values: CDR1 SNHLY, CDR2 FYNNEI. Trimming cost V 6 bases and J 0 bases, with 8 bases left between them.

The CDR3 spells CASSPYIGETQYF. CDR3 DNA sequence: TGTGCCAGCAGCCCCTATATTGGGGAGACCCAGTACTTC. The chain is built from TRBV7-7 and TRBJ2-5, with D hard to call. Germline V lookup: CDR1 SSHAT, CDR2 FNYEAQ (reference sequence). CDR3 length equals 13 residues. V lost 5 bases and J lost 5, with 12 bases in between. The whole variable domain, filled in from reference TRBV7-7 and TRBJ2-5, reads GAGVSQSPRYKVTKRGQDVTLRCDPISSHATLYWYQQALGQGPEFLTYFNYEAQPDKSGLPSDRFSAERPEGSISTLTIQRTEQRDSAMYRCASSPYIGETQYFGPGTRLLVL.

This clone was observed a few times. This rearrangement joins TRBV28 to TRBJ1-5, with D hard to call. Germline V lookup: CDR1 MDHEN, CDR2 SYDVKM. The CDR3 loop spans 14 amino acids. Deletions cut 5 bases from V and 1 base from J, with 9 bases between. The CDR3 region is CASSGSVSNQPQHF. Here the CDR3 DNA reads TGTGCCAGCAGTGGATCCGTGAGCAATCAGCCCCAGCATTTT.

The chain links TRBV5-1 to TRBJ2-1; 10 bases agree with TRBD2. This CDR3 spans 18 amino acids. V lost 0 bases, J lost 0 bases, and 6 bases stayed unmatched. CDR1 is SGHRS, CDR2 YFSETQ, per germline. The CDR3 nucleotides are TGCGCCAGCAGCTTGGCACTAGCGGGACCTAGCTCCTACAATGAGCAGTTCTTC. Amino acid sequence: CASSLALAGPSSYNEQFF.